These T cell receptor beta chains were read from a single sample in a study of T cells in Graves' hyperthyroidism and ophthalmopathy. TCRdb re-called the multiplex PCR reads with MiXCR, one entry per CDR3 protein. The top ten clones hold 11% of a sample with 350,000 to 400,000 distinct CDR3 sequences, about 15% of them seen once. The sequenced sample consisted of blood. All receptors come from a woman aged 55-75 years with Graves' hyperthyroidism. Each CDR3 is given with its conserved first and last residue. The D gene is left open where the match is weak. Rows give clone size only sometimes, using once, few, many, or a class for an expanded clone.

>TRBD2|TRBJ2-1|many|TRBV28
CASVTSGSNYEQFF
TGTGCCAGCGTCACTAGCGGGAGTAACTATGAGCAGTTCTTC
>.|TRBJ2-5|many|TRBV6-2/TRBV6-3
CASSYFRVGETQYF
TGTGCCAGCAGTTATTTCAGGGTGGGGGAGACCCAGTACTTC
>TRBD1|TRBJ2-7|few|TRBV20-1
CSAAGTGGYEQYF
TGCAGTGCGGCCGGGACAGGGGGCTACGAGCAGTACTTC
>TRBD1|TRBJ2-7|many|TRBV12-3/TRBV12-4
CASMEQGDYEQYF
TGTGCCAGCATGGAACAGGGGGACTACGAGCAGTACTTC
>TRBD2|TRBJ2-4|many|TRBV11-2
CASSTLTSGKNIQYF
TGTGCCAGCAGCACCCTAACTAGCGGAAAAAACATTCAGTACTTC
>.|TRBJ2-7|many|TRBV28
CASRTTADSTMEQYF
TGTGCCAGCAGAACCACCGCAGATAGTACGATGGAGCAGTACTTC
>.|TRBJ1-1|many|TRBV12-3/TRBV12-4
CASSPLRGMNTEAFF
TGTGCCAGCAGTCCCTTACGGGGCATGAACACTGAAGCTTTCTTT
>TRBD1|TRBJ1-1|.|TRBV27
CASNRQGPNTEAFF
TGTGCCAGCAACAGACAGGGGCCGAACACTGAAGCTTTCTTT
>.|TRBJ2-5|few|TRBV7-9
CASSEDKKETQYF
TGTGCCAGCAGCGAGGACAAAAAAGAGACCCAGTACTTC
>TRBD2|TRBJ2-5|.|TRBV20-1
CSASGLAGGGRYF
TGCAGTGCTAGTGGTCTAGCGGGAGGGGGGCGTTACTTC
>.|TRBJ1-4|many|TRBV11-3
CASSPGGGRNEKLFF
TGTGCCAGCAGCCCCGGAGGAGGGCGTAATGAAAAACTGTTTTTT
>TRBD1|TRBJ1-1|.|TRBV7-3
CASSLMTGTEAFF
TGTGCCAGCAGCTTAATGACAGGGACTGAAGCTTTCTTT
>TRBD1|TRBJ2-3|many|TRBV6-1
CASSRDRAADTQYF
TGTGCCAGCAGCAGAGACAGGGCTGCAGATACGCAGTATTTT
>.|TRBJ2-3|many|TRBV15
CATSRQARADTQYF
TGTGCCACCAGCAGACAGGCGCGCGCAGATACGCAGTATTTT
>.|TRBJ2-7|few|TRBV19
CASKSGGDSYEQYF
TGTGCCAGTAAATCCGGCGGTGACTCCTACGAGCAGTACTTC
>TRBD1|TRBJ2-1|many|TRBV7-6
CASSSPKTTGGDEQFF
TGTGCCAGCAGCTCTCCCAAAACGACAGGGGGGGATGAGCAGTTCTTC
>.|TRBJ1-6|few|TRBV6-1
CASSEPTGNNSPLHF
TGTGCCAGCAGTGAACCGACAGGAAATAATTCACCCCTCCACTTT
>.|TRBJ2-1|many|TRBV15
CATSRDHRGYEQFF
TGTGCCACCAGCAGAGATCATAGAGGGTACGAGCAGTTCTTC
>TRBD2|TRBJ2-1|many|TRBV20-1
CSARDRSSGSLNEQFF
TGCAGTGCTAGAGATCGGTCTAGCGGGAGCCTCAATGAGCAGTTCTTC
>TRBD1|TRBJ2-5|.|TRBV5-5
CASTPTGTGGETQYF
TGTGCCAGCACCCCGACCGGGACAGGGGGAGAGACCCAGTACTTC
>TRBD1|TRBJ1-2|.|TRBV6-2/TRBV6-3
CASSYGQGAREGGYTF
TGTGCCAGCAGTTACGGACAGGGGGCGCGGGAAGGTGGCTACACCTTC
>TRBD2|TRBJ2-7|many|TRBV11-3
CASSLTGTSVGYEQYF
TGTGCCAGCAGCTTGACCGGGACTAGCGTGGGCTACGAGCAGTACTTC
>.|TRBJ1-2|.|TRBV19
CASSIDFSNYGYTF
TGTGCCAGTAGTATAGATTTCTCTAACTATGGCTACACCTTC
>.|TRBJ1-1|few|TRBV20-1
CSANTGGEAFF
TGCAGTGCTAACACCGGTGGTGAAGCTTTCTTT
>.|TRBJ1-2|.|TRBV4-1
CASSQWAPGYGYTF
TGCGCCAGCAGCCAGTGGGCCCCAGGCTATGGCTACACCTTC
>TRBD2|TRBJ2-7|few|TRBV6-1
CASSFSGTAEQYF
TGTGCCAGCAGCTTTAGCGGGACGGCCGAGCAGTACTTC
>.|TRBJ2-7|few|TRBV7-2
CASRRGTASYEQYF
TGTGCCAGCAGGAGAGGGACGGCCTCCTACGAGCAGTACTTC
>.|TRBJ2-7|many|TRBV27
CASSLKQGGEYEQYF
TGTGCCAGCAGTTTAAAACAGGGAGGAGAATACGAGCAGTACTTC
>TRBD1|TRBJ2-5|.|TRBV7-8
CASSPGQGPRETQYF
TGTGCCAGCAGCCCAGGACAGGGCCCAAGGGAGACCCAGTACTTC
>.|TRBJ1-3|.|TRBV20-1
CSARVGSRSGNTIYF
TGCAGTGCTAGAGTTGGTAGTCGCTCTGGAAACACCATATATTTT
>TRBD1|TRBJ2-7|many|TRBV18
CASSPGQGIYEQYF
TGTGCCAGCTCACCGGGACAGGGGATCTACGAGCAGTACTTC
>TRBD1|TRBJ2-7|.|TRBV6-1
CASSVGTGQYEQYF
TGTGCCAGCAGCGTCGGGACAGGCCAATACGAGCAGTACTTC
>TRBD2|TRBJ2-5|few|TRBV4-2
CASSQDAGEETQYF
TGTGCCAGCAGCCAAGATGCGGGAGAAGAGACCCAGTACTTC
>TRBD1|TRBJ1-5|many|TRBV30
CAWRNQDRGYQPQHF
TGTGCCTGGAGGAACCAAGACAGGGGCTATCAGCCCCAGCATTTT
>TRBD2|TRBJ2-7|many|TRBV28
CASSLPGGVNYEQYF
TGTGCCAGCAGCCTCCCGGGGGGAGTGAACTACGAGCAGTACTTC
>.|TRBJ1-1|few|TRBV4-1
CASSQGSRGLNTEAFF
TGCGCCAGCAGCCAAGGGAGTAGGGGTTTGAACACTGAAGCTTTCTTT
>TRBD1|TRBJ1-2|many|TRBV27
CASQGQGYGYTF
TGTGCCAGCCAGGGACAGGGCTATGGCTACACCTTC
>.|TRBJ1-2|many|TRBV20-1
CSARGASSSNYGYTF
TGCAGTGCTAGAGGCGCCAGTTCGTCTAACTATGGCTACACCTTC
>.|TRBJ2-3|many|TRBV5-1
CASSHGRGGYTDTQYF
TGCGCCAGCAGCCATGGCCGTGGAGGGTACACAGATACGCAGTATTTT
>.|TRBJ1-6|.|TRBV6-1
CASARVNNSPLHF
TGTGCCAGCGCCCGGGTTAATAATTCACCCCTCCACTTT
>.|TRBJ1-3|few|TRBV6-1
CASRQRNTIYF
TGTGCCAGCAGACAGAGAAACACCATATATTTT
>.|TRBJ1-4|few|TRBV19
CASSIALEGGKLFF
TGTGCCAGTAGTATAGCACTTGAGGGAGGAAAACTGTTTTTT
>.|TRBJ2-7|.|TRBV5-1
CASSLDAGMWYEQYF
TGCGCCAGCAGCTTGGATGCGGGGATGTGGTACGAGCAGTACTTC
>.|TRBJ2-7|few|TRBV6-1
CASSAPRDHEQYF
TGTGCCAGCAGTGCCCCCCGGGACCACGAGCAGTACTTC
>.|TRBJ2-7|many|TRBV19
CASSSPSGLRAGEQYF
TGTGCCAGTAGCAGCCCATCGGGATTACGAGCGGGCGAGCAGTACTTC
>TRBD2|TRBJ2-1|once|TRBV20-1
CSARELAGVHEQFF
TGCAGTGCTAGAGAGTTAGCGGGAGTGCATGAGCAGTTCTTC
>.|TRBJ2-2|.|TRBV9
CASSFGGGELFF
TGTGCCAGCAGCTTTGGGGGCGGGGAGCTGTTTTTT
>.|TRBJ2-1|many|TRBV11-3
CASKSLGGNEQFF
TGTGCCAGCAAATCGTTAGGGGGCAATGAGCAGTTCTTC
>TRBD1|TRBJ2-1|.|TRBV4-2
CASSQGTGGPYNEQFF
TGTGCCAGCAGCCAAGGGACAGGGGGGCCCTACAATGAGCAGTTCTTC
>.|TRBJ2-3|few|TRBV9
CASSVEAGQFGVDTQYF
TGTGCCAGCAGCGTGGAGGCAGGACAATTCGGAGTAGATACGCAGTATTTT
>TRBD2|TRBJ2-1|many|TRBV19
CASSLRRTSGRSYNEQFF
TGTGCCAGTAGTCTCCGTCGGACTAGCGGCCGTTCCTACAATGAGCAGTTCTTC
>TRBD1|TRBJ2-7|many|TRBV12-5
CASGSPGGSNEQYF
TGTGCTAGTGGTTCCCCAGGGGGTTCCAACGAGCAGTACTTC
>TRBD2|TRBJ2-3|.|TRBV9
CASSVVGGSGPSTDTQYF
TGTGCCAGCAGCGTAGTAGGCGGGAGCGGTCCGTCCACAGATACGCAGTATTTT
>TRBD2|TRBJ2-2|many|TRBV30
CAWGLAGGTGELFF
TGTGCCTGGGGACTAGCGGGAGGCACCGGGGAGCTGTTTTTT
>.|TRBJ2-1|many|TRBV7-3
CASSVTGTTNEQFF
TGTGCCAGCAGCGTCACCGGGACAACGAATGAGCAGTTCTTC
>.|TRBJ1-2|.|TRBV19
CASRKRREIYYGYTF
TGTGCCAGTAGGAAGAGACGCGAAATTTACTATGGCTACACCTTC
>.|TRBJ1-6|many|TRBV7-2
CASSLEAGYSPLHF
TGTGCCAGCAGCTTAGAGGCAGGGTATTCACCCCTCCACTTT
>TRBD2|TRBJ2-1|many|TRBV14
CASSPGLAYEQFF
TGTGCCAGCAGCCCCGGACTAGCGTATGAGCAGTTCTTC
>.|TRBJ2-1|many|TRBV11-3
CASSLDGLEQFF
TGTGCCAGCAGCTTAGACGGGTTGGAGCAGTTCTTC